The 6 T cell receptor beta chains below come from one sample, sequenced in a study of cytomegalovirus exposure and HLA in healthy donors. The PCR had 60 Vbeta and 13 Jbeta primers. Assay used: immunoSEQ multiplex PCR; TCRdb lists only in-frame clones, some missing. The sample lists 70,000 to 100,000 clones; approximately 80% were seen once. The source material was PBMCs. The receptors shown here come from a man in his late teens or twenties in good health and CMV-seronegative.

The rearrangement links TRBV5-8 to TRBJ2-1, with 13 bases matching TRBD2. The CDR3 runs 17 residues. Looked up from germline, CDR1 is SGHTS and CDR2 is YDEGEE. After removal of 3 bases from V and 6 bases from J, the junction contained 9 bases not matched to a gene. The CDR3 sequence is CASSSSRTSGGLNEQFF. CDR3 coding DNA: TGTGCCAGCAGCTCTTCCCGGACTAGCGGGGGCCTCAATGAGCAGTTCTTC.

This clone turned up a few times. The V and J genes are TRBV6-4 and TRBJ1-2; D not resolved. The CDR3 spans 14 residues. The germline V gene has CDR1 MRHNA and CDR2 SNTAGT. Between the trimmed V and J ends, which lost 3 bases and 8 bases, there was a span of 16 bases. CDR3 bases: TGTGCCAGCAGTGAATTGGCAGGCTCAGGCGGCTACACCTTC. It codes for CASSELAGSGGYTF.

This chain joins TRBV7-2 and TRBJ1-2, with a weak D call TRBD1 (6 bases). Trimming left V 2 bases short and J 4 bases short, with 14 bases between. The germline CDR1 and CDR2 sequences are SGHTA and FQGNSA. CDR3 length: 15 amino acids. CDR3 coding DNA: TGTGCCAGCAGCTTATTATCGGGGGGCGCCTATGGCTACACCTTC. Translation gives CASSLLSGGAYGYTF.

The chain uses TRBV5-6 and TRBJ2-3; TRBD1 aligns across 8 bases. CDR3 length: 15 amino acids. V gave up 1 base and J gave up 3 bases; unmatched junction bases: 4. The germline V gene has CDR1 SGHDT and CDR2 YYEEEE. The CDR3 region is CASSLPDRGTDTQYF. DNA of the CDR3: TGTGCCAGCAGCTTGCCAGACAGGGGAACAGATACGCAGTATTTT.

J is TRBJ1-1 and V is TRBV6-5, with TRBD1 matching over 7 bases. Trimming took 4 bases from V and 0 from J; bases not matched to a gene: 8. CDR3 size: 16 residues. The germline V gene encodes CDR1 MNHEY and CDR2 SVGAGI. CDR3 bases: TGTGCCAGCAGTTCGGGACAGATACCGTTGAACACTGAAGCTTTCTTT. Its translation: CASSSGQIPLNTEAFF.

The V and J genes are TRBV9 and TRBJ2-5; weak D call: TRBD2 (6 bases). The DNA end lines up better with TRBJ2-7; the J call may be wrong. CDR3 length: 15 amino acids. Germline V gene data show CDR1 as SGDLS and CDR2 as YYNGEE. The CDR3 DNA reads as TGTGCCAGCAGCGTAGCTGGGGACTTGTCCTACGAGCAGTACTTC. The encoded protein is CASSVAGDLSYEQYF.